Listed below are T cell receptor beta chains from one sample, sequenced in a study of PD-1 blockade in classical Hodgkin lymphoma. Clones were read by immunoSEQ multiplex PCR, and TCRdb kept only the in-frame ones, dropping some. The table lists nearly 25,000 clones, almost 70% of them singletons, with approximately 3.5% in the top ten. The sample in question was peripheral blood mononuclear cells (PBMCs), obtained at baseline. These receptors were collected from a human donor with classical Hodgkin lymphoma. The CDR3 runs from the conserved cysteine through the conserved F or W. Fields, in order: D gene, J gene, V gene, clone size, CDR3 DNA, CDR3 protein. A D gene is named only where the DNA matches it firmly. The size field is filled for only some rows; it gives once, few, many or a size class.

D gene: NA
J gene: TRBJ2-7
V gene: TRBV7-9
clone size: once
CDR3 DNA: TGTGCCAGCAGTCCGGGGACGGCAGGCTACGAGCAGTACTTC
CDR3 protein: CASSPGTAGYEQYF

D gene: NA
J gene: TRBJ2-5
V gene: TRBV5-5
clone size: once
CDR3 DNA: TGTGCCAGCAGGCTTGCGCGGGAGACCCAGTACTTC
CDR3 protein: CASRLARETQYF

D gene: NA
J gene: TRBJ2-7
V gene: TRBV6-6
clone size: medium-sized
CDR3 DNA: TGTGCCAGCAGTAGCGAGACAGGACCAACCTACGAGCAGTACTTC
CDR3 protein: CASSSETGPTYEQYF

D gene: TRBD1
J gene: TRBJ1-1
V gene: TRBV4-3
clone size: NA
CDR3 DNA: TGCGCCAGCAGCCTACACCCCGACCGACAGGGAGGTGAAGCTTTCTTT
CDR3 protein: CASSLHPDRQGGEAFF

D gene: TRBD1
J gene: TRBJ1-4
V gene: TRBV7-9
clone size: NA
CDR3 DNA: TGTGCCAGCAGCTTACCCGCGGGACAGCAAAATGAAAAACTGTTTTTT
CDR3 protein: CASSLPAGQQNEKLFF

D gene: NA
J gene: TRBJ1-2
V gene: TRBV7-2
clone size: NA
CDR3 DNA: TGTGCCAGCAGCTTAAAGGGTTGGGACTATGGCTACACCTTC
CDR3 protein: CASSLKGWDYGYTF

D gene: NA
J gene: TRBJ2-3
V gene: TRBV30
clone size: NA
CDR3 DNA: TGTGCCTGGACCTACGGCCCCGAATCAGATACGCAGTATTTT
CDR3 protein: CAWTYGPESDTQYF

D gene: TRBD1
J gene: TRBJ1-1
V gene: TRBV30
clone size: NA
CDR3 DNA: TGTGCCTGGAGGAATGACAGGGGCCGCATGAACACTGAAGCTTTCTTT
CDR3 protein: CAWRNDRGRMNTEAFF

D gene: NA
J gene: TRBJ2-6
V gene: TRBV30
clone size: NA
CDR3 DNA: TGTGCCTGGAGTGTATTCGAGGGCAGCCTTTTCTCTGGGGCCAACGTCCTGACTTTC
CDR3 protein: CAWSVFEGSLFSGANVLTF

D gene: TRBD1
J gene: TRBJ2-1
V gene: TRBV9
clone size: NA
CDR3 DNA: TGTGCCAGCAGCGTGGGACAGTCTAATGAGCAGTTCTTC
CDR3 protein: CASSVGQSNEQFF

D gene: TRBD2
J gene: TRBJ2-1
V gene: TRBV6-1
clone size: few
CDR3 DNA: TGTGCCAGCAGTGTTCTAGCGGGGGTCCTCCCGGGCTATGAGCAGTTCTTC
CDR3 protein: CASSVLAGVLPGYEQFF

D gene: NA
J gene: TRBJ1-2
V gene: TRBV6-6
clone size: NA
CDR3 DNA: TGTGCCAGCAGTTACTCTCTGACCTTCCTGGGAGAAGGCTACACCTTC
CDR3 protein: CASSYSLTFLGEGYTF

D gene: TRBD1
J gene: TRBJ1-2
V gene: TRBV29-1
clone size: NA
CDR3 DNA: TGCAGCGTTGGGGAGGGGGCGCACTATGGCTACACCTTC
CDR3 protein: CSVGEGAHYGYTF

D gene: NA
J gene: TRBJ2-7
V gene: TRBV11-3
clone size: NA
CDR3 DNA: TGTGCCAGCTCTTTGACCGGGACCTACGAGCAGTACTTC
CDR3 protein: CASSLTGTYEQYF

D gene: NA
J gene: TRBJ2-6
V gene: TRBV5-6
clone size: NA
CDR3 DNA: TGTGCCAGCAGCTTACACTCTGGGGCCAACGTCCTGACTTTC
CDR3 protein: CASSLHSGANVLTF

D gene: NA
J gene: TRBJ1-6
V gene: TRBV18
clone size: NA
CDR3 DNA: TGTGCCAGCTCACCTCTCGGACATTCCTATAATTCACCCCTCCACTTT
CDR3 protein: CASSPLGHSYNSPLHF

D gene: NA
J gene: TRBJ1-1
V gene: TRBV9
clone size: NA
CDR3 DNA: TGTGCCAGCAGCCGGACCGGTGACACTGAAGCTTTCTTT
CDR3 protein: CASSRTGDTEAFF

D gene: NA
J gene: TRBJ2-1
V gene: TRBV4-2
clone size: NA
CDR3 DNA: TGTGCCAGCAGCCAATCCGTAGCGGTACCGAACAATGAGCAGTTCTTC
CDR3 protein: CASSQSVAVPNNEQFF

D gene: TRBD1
J gene: TRBJ2-7
V gene: TRBV27
clone size: NA
CDR3 DNA: TGTGCCAGCAGTTTAAATCCGGACAGGGCCTACGAGCAGTACTTC
CDR3 protein: CASSLNPDRAYEQYF

D gene: NA
J gene: TRBJ2-7
V gene: TRBV11-2
clone size: medium-sized
CDR3 DNA: TGTGCCAGCAGCTTTGGGGCAGGAAGGCTCTACGAGCAGTACTTC
CDR3 protein: CASSFGAGRLYEQYF

D gene: TRBD2
J gene: TRBJ2-1
V gene: TRBV7-9
clone size: NA
CDR3 DNA: TGTGCCAGCAGCTTAGCGTCTTGGACTAGCTTGTACAATGAGCAGTTCTTC
CDR3 protein: CASSLASWTSLYNEQFF

D gene: TRBD2
J gene: TRBJ2-3
V gene: TRBV11-2
clone size: NA
CDR3 DNA: TGTGCCAGCAGCCGAGTCCCGGGACTAGAGATAGATACGCAGTATTTT
CDR3 protein: CASSRVPGLEIDTQYF

D gene: NA
J gene: TRBJ2-2
V gene: TRBV7-9
clone size: NA
CDR3 DNA: TGTGCCAGCAGTTGGTTAGGGGAGCTGTTTTTT
CDR3 protein: CASSWLGELFF

D gene: NA
J gene: TRBJ2-3
V gene: TRBV5-4
clone size: NA
CDR3 DNA: TGTGCCAGCAGCCGGGTTAGCACAGATACGCAGTATTTT
CDR3 protein: CASSRVSTDTQYF

D gene: NA
J gene: TRBJ2-7
V gene: TRBV11-2
clone size: NA
CDR3 DNA: TGTGCCAGCAGCTTAGAGGTGGGCAGCCACTCCTACGAGCAGTACTTC
CDR3 protein: CASSLEVGSHSYEQYF

D gene: NA
J gene: TRBJ1-1
V gene: TRBV5-6
clone size: medium-sized
CDR3 DNA: TGTGCCAGCAGCGAATTGGACACGAACACTGAAGCTTTCTTT
CDR3 protein: CASSELDTNTEAFF

D gene: NA
J gene: TRBJ1-2
V gene: TRBV5-6
clone size: NA
CDR3 DNA: TGTGCCAGCAGCACAGGGTTTAACTATGGCTACACCTTC
CDR3 protein: CASSTGFNYGYTF

D gene: NA
J gene: TRBJ2-7
V gene: TRBV7-6
clone size: NA
CDR3 DNA: TGTGCCAGCAGCTTAATGGGGGACTCCTACGAGCAGTACTTC
CDR3 protein: CASSLMGDSYEQYF

D gene: TRBD1
J gene: TRBJ2-1
V gene: TRBV2
clone size: NA
CDR3 DNA: TGTGCCAGCAGCGAGGACAGGGGGGGTGGCTATGAGCAGTTCTTC
CDR3 protein: CASSEDRGGGYEQFF

D gene: NA
J gene: TRBJ1-5
V gene: TRBV10-2
clone size: once
CDR3 DNA: TGCGCCAGCACGTCGGGGGTCAATCAGCCCCAGCATTTT
CDR3 protein: CASTSGVNQPQHF

D gene: NA
J gene: TRBJ2-6
V gene: TRBV21-1
clone size: NA
CDR3 DNA: TGTGCCAGCAGCAAAAAACATAACTCTGGGGCCAACGTCCTGACTTTC
CDR3 protein: CASSKKHNSGANVLTF

D gene: NA
J gene: TRBJ1-1
V gene: TRBV27
clone size: NA
CDR3 DNA: TGTGCCAGCAGTTTTCCGGGGAACACTGAAGCTTTCTTT
CDR3 protein: CASSFPGNTEAFF

D gene: TRBD2
J gene: TRBJ2-3
V gene: TRBV6-6
clone size: NA
CDR3 DNA: TGTGCCAGCACCAAAGCGGGGGGTCGGGCAGATACGCAGTATTTT
CDR3 protein: CASTKAGGRADTQYF

D gene: NA
J gene: TRBJ1-1
V gene: TRBV19
clone size: NA
CDR3 DNA: TGTGCCAGTAGTATTATCGGATATGTGAACACTGAAGCTTTCTTT
CDR3 protein: CASSIIGYVNTEAFF

D gene: NA
J gene: TRBJ1-2
V gene: TRBV2
clone size: few
CDR3 DNA: TGTGCCAGCAGGGCAGGGGAAGGCTACACCTTC
CDR3 protein: CASRAGEGYTF

D gene: TRBD1
J gene: TRBJ1-2
V gene: TRBV10-3
clone size: few
CDR3 DNA: TGTGCCATCGGGGAACAGGGGGCGCCAGGCTACACCTTC
CDR3 protein: CAIGEQGAPGYTF

D gene: NA
J gene: TRBJ1-2
V gene: TRBV13
clone size: NA
CDR3 DNA: TGTGCCAGCAGGGGGCCTTACTATGGCTACACCTTC
CDR3 protein: CASRGPYYGYTF

D gene: NA
J gene: TRBJ1-4
V gene: TRBV27
clone size: NA
CDR3 DNA: TGTGCCAGCAGTTTATATCCAACTAATGAAAAACTGTTTTTT
CDR3 protein: CASSLYPTNEKLFF

D gene: NA
J gene: TRBJ1-1
V gene: TRBV5-6
clone size: NA
CDR3 DNA: TGTGCCAGCAGCCCTGGGATAAACACTGAAGCTTTCTTT
CDR3 protein: CASSPGINTEAFF

D gene: NA
J gene: TRBJ2-7
V gene: TRBV9
clone size: NA
CDR3 DNA: TGTGCCAGCAGCGCAGTGGACAGCGACGAGCAGTACTTC
CDR3 protein: CASSAVDSDEQYF

D gene: NA
J gene: TRBJ2-5
V gene: TRBV28
clone size: few
CDR3 DNA: TGTGCCAGCAGCCCCGTCAGAGCATCCAAAGAGACCCAGTACTTC
CDR3 protein: CASSPVRASKETQYF

D gene: TRBD1
J gene: TRBJ2-2
V gene: TRBV5-1
clone size: NA
CDR3 DNA: TGCGCCAGCAGCTCGGGACAGGGGGACCGGTTTTTCGGGGAGCTGTTTTTT
CDR3 protein: CASSSGQGDRFFGELFF

D gene: NA
J gene: TRBJ1-3
V gene: TRBV9
clone size: NA
CDR3 DNA: TGTGCCAGCAGCGTACAGGGCCACACCATATATTTT
CDR3 protein: CASSVQGHTIYF

D gene: NA
J gene: TRBJ2-1
V gene: TRBV7-2
clone size: NA
CDR3 DNA: TGTGCCAGCAGCTTACAGCAGGGAGTCTACAATGAGCAGTTCTTC
CDR3 protein: CASSLQQGVYNEQFF

D gene: NA
J gene: TRBJ2-3
V gene: TRBV6-6
clone size: NA
CDR3 DNA: TGTGCCAGCAGTCCCTGGAACACAGATACGCAGTATTTT
CDR3 protein: CASSPWNTDTQYF

D gene: TRBD1
J gene: TRBJ1-2
V gene: TRBV25-1
clone size: NA
CDR3 DNA: TGTGCCAGCAGAGGGACAGCAACTAACTATGGCTACACCTTC
CDR3 protein: CASRGTATNYGYTF

D gene: TRBD1
J gene: TRBJ1-1
V gene: TRBV7-9
clone size: NA
CDR3 DNA: TGTGCCAGCAGCCATCAGGGAGACAGGGGCACTGAAGCTTTCTTT
CDR3 protein: CASSHQGDRGTEAFF

D gene: NA
J gene: TRBJ2-7
V gene: TRBV27
clone size: NA
CDR3 DNA: TGTGCCAGCAGTTTAGCGGGGGCCACCTACGAGCAGTACTTC
CDR3 protein: CASSLAGATYEQYF

D gene: TRBD1
J gene: TRBJ2-7
V gene: TRBV5-6
clone size: NA
CDR3 DNA: TGTGCCAGCAGCCACCTTGCTGGGACAGGGACCTACGAGCAGTACTTC
CDR3 protein: CASSHLAGTGTYEQYF

D gene: NA
J gene: TRBJ1-4
V gene: TRBV30
clone size: NA
CDR3 DNA: TGTGCCTGCGATCGACGGGGACTGTTTTTT
CDR3 protein: CACDRRGLFF

D gene: NA
J gene: TRBJ2-1
V gene: TRBV9
clone size: NA
CDR3 DNA: TGTGCCAGCAATGCTTCGACAGGCCTTGAGGAGGGGCGGCAGTTCTTC
CDR3 protein: CASNASTGLEEGRQFF